These 14 T cell receptor beta chains originate from one sample sequenced in a study of shared clonotypes between healthy human individuals. The table came from immunoSEQ multiplex PCR; TCRdb's copy has only in-frame clones and leaves some out. The data show about 660,000 clones, under 80% seen once. Sequencing was done on a sample of memory CD4+ T cells sorted from blood. Subset defined: CD45RA-negative fraction. The receptors stem from a woman aged 25 to 39 in good health.

The count of this clone is one. The chain employs TRBV18 and TRBJ2-5; no clear D gene. This CDR3 has 13 residues. Between the trimmed V and J ends, which lost 0 bases and 5 bases, there was a span of 7 bases. Germline V gene data show CDR1 as KGHSH and CDR2 as LQKENI. CDR3 sequence reads: CASSPPYGETQYF. CDR3 DNA: TGTGCCAGCTCACCACCCTACGGGGAGACCCAGTACTTC.

The chain combines TRBV5-1 with TRBJ2-7; D assignment may be TRBD1 or TRBD2 (5 bases each). This CDR3 has 13 amino acids. Looked up from germline, CDR1 is SGHRS and CDR2 is YFSETQ. V was trimmed by 4 bases and J by 3 bases, leaving 11 bases between them. CDR3: CASSPRDDYEQYF. CDR3 coding DNA: TGCGCCAGCAGCCCCCGGGACGACTACGAGCAGTACTTC.

This chain links TRBV6-5 with TRBJ1-5; D remains unclear. The V gene's germline CDR1 is MNHEY and CDR2 SVGAGI. This CDR3 has 15 amino acids. V was clipped by 6 bases and J by 2 bases, with 14 bases between them. The CDR3 DNA is TGTGCCAGCAGCCAATTGGACCGTCGCAATCAGCCCCAGCATTTT. Translating gives CASSQLDRRNQPQHF.

The V and J genes are TRBV10-2 and TRBJ1-1; D is possibly TRBD1 (5 bases). The V and J ends lost 7 bases and 3 bases respectively, with 12 bases between them. The CDR3 has 13 amino acids. Germline V gene lookup returns CDR1 WSHSY and CDR2 SAAADI. CDR3 sequence: CASTLRGDTEAFF. The CDR3 nucleotides read TGCGCCAGCACCCTTCGGGGGGACACTGAAGCTTTCTTT.

The sample holds a few counts of this clone. This chain links TRBV10-3 with TRBJ2-1; D assignment may be TRBD1 or TRBD2 (5 bases each). Germline V gives CDR1 ENHRY, CDR2 SYGVKD. The CDR3 extends over 15 amino acids. V was pared by 2 bases and J by 6 bases, with 14 bases between. CDR3 DNA: TGTGCCATCAGTGAGGGTGGGACGGTGACCAATGAGCAGTTCTTC. Translated, it gives CAISEGGTVTNEQFF.

V and J are TRBV5-1 and TRBJ2-7, with D perhaps TRBD2 (6 bases). There are 15 residues in the CDR3. Germline lookup yields CDR1 SGHRS and CDR2 YFSETQ. The V end lost 5 bases, the J end lost 1 base, and 16 bases lay between the germline ends. CDR3 sequence: CASSLAGSGSYEQYF. The DNA for the CDR3 is TGCGCCAGCAGTCTGGCGGGGAGTGGGTCCTACGAGCAGTACTTC.

The rearrangement links TRBV7-6 to TRBJ1-3; weak D call: TRBD1 (6 bases). Germline CDR1 reads SGHVS; CDR2 reads FNYEAQ. V lost 5 bases to trimming and J lost 0 bases, with 17 bases between them. This CDR3 contains 17 residues. DNA for the CDR3: TGTGCCAGCAGCCCAAGGACAGAAGAGAGCTCTGGAAACACCATATATTTT. This codes for CASSPRTEESSGNTIYF.

The chain combines TRBV2 with TRBJ1-2, with a tentative D call TRBD1 (6 bases). This CDR3 comprises 16 residues. The V end lost 4 bases, the J end lost 11 bases, and 26 bases lay between the germline ends. Germline V gene lookup returns CDR1 SNHLY and CDR2 FYNNEI. The CDR3 protein is CASSGADGGTRKGYTF. The CDR3 nucleotides read TGTGCCAGCAGTGGCGCGGACGGGGGGACAAGGAAGGGGTACACCTTC.

The chain combines TRBV5-1 with TRBJ1-1; D uncertain. V lost 6 bases to trimming and J lost 1 base, with 13 bases between them. The CDR3 runs to 14 residues. The germline V gene encodes CDR1 SGHRS and CDR2 YFSETQ. CDR3 nucleotide sequence: TGCGCCAGCAAAAGGGCCAGCGCGAACACTGAAGCTTTCTTT. It encodes CASKRASANTEAFF.

The V and J genes are TRBV10-3 and TRBJ1-2; D is possibly TRBD1 (6 bases). The CDR3 sequence is 16 residues long. Germline V CDR1 and CDR2: ENHRY, SYGVKD. V gave up 0 bases and J gave up 4 bases, with 15 bases separating them. The CDR3 DNA sequence: TGTGCCATCAGTGAGTCACAGGGAGACGGAATCTATGGCTACACCTTC. Protein product: CAISESQGDGIYGYTF.

In this sample, this clone turned up once. The chain uses TRBV19 and TRBJ1-5, with D uncertain. CDR3 size: 13 residues. In germline, CDR1 is LNHDA, CDR2 SQIVND (reference sequence). Trimming cost V 10 bases and J 3 bases, with 13 bases left between them. CDR3 coding DNA: TGTGCCACCCAAGGCCAAGTCAATCAGCCCCAGCATTTT. Translation gives CATQGQVNQPQHF.

This chain connects TRBV6-1 to TRBJ2-1; D tentatively reads TRBD1 or TRBD2 (5 bases each). V lost 6 bases and J lost 5, with 23 bases in between. Germline CDR1 MNHNS, CDR2 SASEGT. The CDR3 totals 17 residues. CDR3 protein: CASSELGLARGHNEQFF. The DNA of the CDR3 is TGTGCCAGCAGCGAATTAGGGCTAGCAAGGGGACACAATGAGCAGTTCTTC.

The rearrangement joins TRBV6-6 to TRBJ2-5; D may match TRBD1 or TRBD2 (6 bases each). CDR1 and CDR2 (germline): MNHNY, SVGAGI (reference sequence). The CDR3 has 16 amino acids. Trimming removed 0 bases at V and 5 bases at J, with 16 bases between. The CDR3 DNA reads as TGTGCCAGCAGTTACTCTGGAGGTGGGGGGCGGGAGACCCAGTACTTC. Translated: CASSYSGGGGRETQYF.

The V call is TRBV5-1, the J call TRBJ2-1; 8 positions agree with TRBD2. The CDR3 extends over 16 amino acids. Looked up from germline, CDR1 is SGHRS and CDR2 is YFSETQ. The V gene end was trimmed by 0 bases and the J gene end by 8 bases; junction bases not matched to a gene: 10. The CDR3 DNA reads TGCGCCAGCAGCTTGGTCAGCGGGACTAGTAACTATGAGCAGTTCTTC. This codes for CASSLVSGTSNYEQFF.